This is a list of T cell receptor beta chains from one sample in a study of shared clonotypes between healthy human individuals. Repertoires were generated with immunoSEQ multiplex PCR, while TCRdb's copy carries only in-frame clones and drops some. This table holds fewer than 1.6 million clones, about 98.5% found once. The sample taken for sequencing was naive CD4+ T cells sorted from blood. Receptors were obtained from a man between 25 and 39 years old in good health. The CDR3 runs from the conserved cysteine through the conserved F or W.

length	V	J	CDR3
13	TRBV5-1	TRBJ1-1	CASSRTRDTEAFF
14	TRBV6-5	TRBJ1-5	CASRSQGRDQPQHF
19	TRBV7-9	TRBJ2-3	CASSLWTGGGGPSTDTQYF
14	TRBV29-1	TRBJ2-1	CSVDPPSTGLEQFF
15	TRBV7-9	TRBJ2-2	CASSLGLAGTGELFF
14	TRBV7-9	TRBJ2-7	CASSSTGATYEQYF
15	TRBV11-3	TRBJ1-1	CATHHGRLPGTEAFF
13	TRBV11-3	TRBJ1-5	CASSGQGAQPQHF
16	TRBV5-1	TRBJ2-1	CASSLDPVTTYNEQFF
15	TRBV5-4	TRBJ2-7	CASSNGLAGSYEQYF
18	TRBV9	TRBJ2-5	CASSAVRGGLAGAETQYF
14	TRBV25-1	TRBJ2-2	CASGTGPNTGELFF
15	TRBV7-9	TRBJ1-2	CASSPSRTSKDGYTF
16	TRBV10-2	TRBJ1-5	CATSSGEAFSVQPQHF
16	TRBV5-1	TRBJ2-1	CASSHTGTSGRGEQFF
16	TRBV18	TRBJ2-5	CASSPRDRGSKETQYF
12	TRBV28	TRBJ2-7	CASSLAPYEQYF